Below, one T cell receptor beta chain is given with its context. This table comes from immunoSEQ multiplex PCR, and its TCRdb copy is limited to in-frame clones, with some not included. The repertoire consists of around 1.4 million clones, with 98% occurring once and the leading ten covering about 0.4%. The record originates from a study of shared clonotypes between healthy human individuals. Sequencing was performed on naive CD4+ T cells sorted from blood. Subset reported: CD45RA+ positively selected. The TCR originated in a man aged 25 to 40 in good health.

The CDR3 spells CASSWTYGVYGYTF. CDR3 DNA sequence: TGTGCCAGCAGTTGGACTTATGGGGTCTATGGCTACACCTTC. The V gene is TRBV28, the J gene TRBJ1-2, with D hard to call. From germline, CDR1 is MDHEN and CDR2 SYDVKM. Trimming took 4 bases from V and 4 from J, leaving 13 bases between them. This CDR3 is 14 amino acids long.